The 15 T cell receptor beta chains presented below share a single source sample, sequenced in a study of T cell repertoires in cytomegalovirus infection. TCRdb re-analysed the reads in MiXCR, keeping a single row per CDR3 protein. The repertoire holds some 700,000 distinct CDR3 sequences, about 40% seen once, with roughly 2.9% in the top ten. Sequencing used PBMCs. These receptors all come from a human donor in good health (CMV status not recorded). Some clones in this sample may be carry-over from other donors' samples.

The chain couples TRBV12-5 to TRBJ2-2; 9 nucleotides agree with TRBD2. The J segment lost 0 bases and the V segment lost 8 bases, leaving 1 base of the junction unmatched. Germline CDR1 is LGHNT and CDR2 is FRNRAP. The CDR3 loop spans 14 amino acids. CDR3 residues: CASSGGPNTGELFF. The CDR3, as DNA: TGTGCTAGTAGCGGGGGGCCGAACACCGGGGAGCTGTTTTTT.

CDR3 coding DNA: TGTGCCATCACCTCGTCCCTAGCGGGCACAGATACGCAGTATTTT. It translates to CAITSSLAGTDTQYF. The rearrangement links TRBV10-3 to TRBJ2-3; TRBD2 matches 7 bases. The CDR3 has 15 amino acids. Germline-derived CDR1 and CDR2 are ENHRY and SYGVKD. The junction had 8 bases not matched to a gene; V was cut back by 7 bases and J by 1 base.

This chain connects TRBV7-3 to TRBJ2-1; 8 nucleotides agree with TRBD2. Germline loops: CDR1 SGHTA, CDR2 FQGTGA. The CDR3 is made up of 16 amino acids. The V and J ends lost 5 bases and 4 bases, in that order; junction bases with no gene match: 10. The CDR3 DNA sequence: TGTGCCAGCAGCCAATTTCGAGCGGGGGTTTACAATGAGCAGTTCTTC. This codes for CASSQFRAGVYNEQFF.

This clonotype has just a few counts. The CDR3 coding sequence is TGTGCCAGCAGTTTTGACAGGGGTCTGAGGGAGCTGTTTTTT. Its translation is CASSFDRGLRELFF. The chain employs TRBV27 and TRBJ2-2; 8 bases line up with TRBD1. The V gene's germline CDR1 is MNHEY and CDR2 SMNVEV (reference sequence). The CDR3 has 14 amino acids. Trimming took 3 bases from V and 9 from J; bases not matched to a gene: 6.

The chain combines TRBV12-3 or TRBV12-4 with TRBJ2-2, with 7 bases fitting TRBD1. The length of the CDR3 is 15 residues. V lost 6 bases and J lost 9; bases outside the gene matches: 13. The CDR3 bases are TGTGCCAGCAGGCTCCGGGACAGCCTCGGATGGGAGCTGTTTTTT. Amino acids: CASRLRDSLGWELFF.

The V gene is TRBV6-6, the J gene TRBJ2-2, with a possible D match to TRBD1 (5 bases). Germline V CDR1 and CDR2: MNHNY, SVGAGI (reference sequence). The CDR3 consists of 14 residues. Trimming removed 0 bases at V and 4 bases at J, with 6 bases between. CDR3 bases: TGTGCCAGCAGTTACTCCAGGGCCACCGGGGAGCTGTTTTTT. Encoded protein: CASSYSRATGELFF.

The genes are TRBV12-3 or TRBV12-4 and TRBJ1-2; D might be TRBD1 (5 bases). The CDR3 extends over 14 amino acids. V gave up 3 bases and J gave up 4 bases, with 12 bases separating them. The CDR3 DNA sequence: TGTGCCAGCAGTTTTGAGGGCAGGGCCTATGGCTACACCTTC. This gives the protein CASSFEGRAYGYTF.

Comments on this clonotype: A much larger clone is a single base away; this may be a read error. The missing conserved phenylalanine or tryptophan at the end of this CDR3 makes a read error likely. The CDR3 region has the DNA TGTGCCAGCAGCTCACAGGGAAACATTCAGTACTTA. Encoded protein: CASSSQGNIQYL. V usage is TRBV7-2 and J usage is TRBJ2-4; perhaps TRBD1 as D (6 bases). CDR3 length equals 12 residues. Germline lookup yields CDR1 SGHTA and CDR2 FQGNSA. Between the trimmed V and J ends, which lost 4 bases and 6 bases, there was a span of 7 bases.

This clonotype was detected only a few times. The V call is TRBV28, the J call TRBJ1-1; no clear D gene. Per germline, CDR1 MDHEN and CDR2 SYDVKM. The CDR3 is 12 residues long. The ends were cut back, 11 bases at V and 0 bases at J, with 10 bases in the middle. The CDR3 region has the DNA TGTGCCTGGCAGACGGTGAACACTGAAGCTTTCTTT. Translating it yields CAWQTVNTEAFF.

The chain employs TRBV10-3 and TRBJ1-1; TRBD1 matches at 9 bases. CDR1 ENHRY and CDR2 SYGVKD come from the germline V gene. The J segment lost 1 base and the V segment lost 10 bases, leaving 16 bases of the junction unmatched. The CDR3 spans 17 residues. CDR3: CATNPQSGTGRNTEAFF. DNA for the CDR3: TGTGCCACCAATCCCCAATCGGGGACAGGGAGGAACACTGAAGCTTTCTTT.

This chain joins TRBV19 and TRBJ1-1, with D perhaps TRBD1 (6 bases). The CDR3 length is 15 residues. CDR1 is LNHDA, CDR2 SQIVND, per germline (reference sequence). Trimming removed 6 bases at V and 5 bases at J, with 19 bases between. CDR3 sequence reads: CASSSTPGVGTEAFF. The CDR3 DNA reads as TGTGCCAGTAGCTCCACCCCAGGGGTAGGGACTGAAGCTTTCTTT. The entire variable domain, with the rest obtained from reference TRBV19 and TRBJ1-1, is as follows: DGGITQSPKYLFRKEGQNVTLSCEQNLNHDAMYWYRQDPGQGLRLIYYSQIVNDFQKGDIAEGYSVSREKKESFPLTVTSAQKNPTAFYLCASSSTPGVGTEAFFGQGTRLTVV.

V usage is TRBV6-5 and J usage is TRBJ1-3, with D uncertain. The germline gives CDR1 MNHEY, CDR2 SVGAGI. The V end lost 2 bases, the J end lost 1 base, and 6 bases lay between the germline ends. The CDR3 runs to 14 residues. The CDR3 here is CASSYVQSGNTIYF. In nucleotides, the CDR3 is TGTGCCAGCAGTTACGTCCAATCTGGAAACACCATATATTTT.

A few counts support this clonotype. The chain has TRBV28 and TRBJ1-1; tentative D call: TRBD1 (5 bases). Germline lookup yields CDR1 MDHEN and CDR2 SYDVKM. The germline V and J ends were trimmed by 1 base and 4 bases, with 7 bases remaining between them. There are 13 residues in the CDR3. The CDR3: CASSLLGLTEAFF. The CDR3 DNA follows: TGTGCCAGCAGTTTATTGGGGCTCACTGAAGCTTTCTTT.

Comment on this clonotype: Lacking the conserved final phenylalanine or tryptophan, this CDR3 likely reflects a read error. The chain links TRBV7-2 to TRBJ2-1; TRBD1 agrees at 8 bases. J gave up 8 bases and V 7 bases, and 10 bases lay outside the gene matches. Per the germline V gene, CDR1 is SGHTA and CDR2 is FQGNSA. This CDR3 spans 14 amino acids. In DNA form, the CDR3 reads TGTGCCAGCACCCTGGACAGGGCCCAATATGAGCAGTTCTTA. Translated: CASTLDRAQYEQFL.

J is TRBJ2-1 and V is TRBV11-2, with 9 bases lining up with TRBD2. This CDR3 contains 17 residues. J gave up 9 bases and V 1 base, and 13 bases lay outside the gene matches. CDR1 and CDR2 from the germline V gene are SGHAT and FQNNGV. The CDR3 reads CASSLVRFAGGLVEQFF. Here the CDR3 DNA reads TGTGCCAGCAGCTTAGTTCGATTTGCGGGAGGGCTAGTTGAGCAGTTCTTC.